This TCR beta chain derives from a study of blood T cell repertoires in COVID-19 (dated by TCRdb to 2019 to 2021). The study in broad terms: Samples covering the acute and convalescent phases of COVID-19 were provided by collaborators in the United States, Italy and Spain. A freely available public database, intended as a resource for researchers studying the immune response to SARS-CoV-2, is where the repertoires were released. Where HLA class I and class II types were available, the types were taken from metadata supplied by the sample provider, not from assay-based typing. Subjects who had been exposed to COVID-19, were actively infected with it, or had recovered from it provided the deeply sampled blood TCRbeta repertoires that made up the dataset. The material from the prospective study consisted of cDNA or gDNA derived from T cells, B-cell-depleted T cells, or PBMCs. A de-identified subject ID, COVID-19 status, age in years and sex were almost always included in the sample metadata. The samples were drawn from two sources: the first 160 participants of the ongoing ImmuneRACE study, and over 1,000 subjects contributed by 6 global collaborators. Study-level results and caveats: The quantity of clinical and demographic metadata differed by source and by participant and was supplied without curation.

As for this clone: What antigen it recognizes has not been identified. Per-base qualities were not stored, and no clone one base away is much larger.

Including cysteine and phenylalanine, the CDR3 has 14 amino acids. CDR3 DNA only is kept here, 42 bases in frame from base 1. Looking up the germline V gene yields CDR1 MGHRA and CDR2 YSYEKL. Germline trimming amounts to 4 bases on V and 5 bases on J, with 4 as the count of junction bases outside the gene matches. TCRbeta CDR3 regions were amplified from genomic DNA by means of the immunoSEQ Assay, a bias-controlled multiplex PCR. The published analysis was carried out like this. The number of nucleated cells in each sample was estimated by amplification of reference gene primers within the assay. To quantify the absolute abundance of each unique TCRbeta CDR3 rearrangement, sequence reads were collapsed and filtered. For each sample, productive Simpson clonality was calculated as the square root of Simpson's diversity index across productive rearrangements. Held by TCRdb, this immuneACCESS table contains in-frame sequences only and omits some clones. Under half of the omission traces to an unresolved V gene where checked; the cause of the rest is unknown. The V and J calls and clone size come from that table; D and trimming were worked out from the DNA. Within this sample are roughly 150,000 clones, with 75% to 90% of them counted one time only. The ten largest account for more than 14% of the sample.

Each collaborating institution followed its own protocols to collect whole blood in K2EDTA tubes. For TCRbeta analysis, collaborators shipped samples as frozen whole blood, isolated PBMCs, or DNA extracted from either of those sample types. The sequence is built from TRBV4-1 and TRBJ1-5; 8 bases in the middle match TRBD1. Sample: peripheral blood. This sequence originates from a woman aged 40 to 50 with acute or convalescent COVID-19. For the CDR3, the sequence is CASSLEQGDQPQHF. The nucleotide sequence is TGCGCCAGCAGCCTAGAACAGGGGGATCAGCCCCAGCATTTT.